This T cell receptor beta chain was retrieved from a study of blood T cell repertoires in COVID-19. The CDR3 loop spans 14 amino acids. The germline V gene encodes CDR1 SGHRS and CDR2 YFSETQ. V was pared by 2 bases and J by 7 bases, with 6 bases of the junction left unmatched. Repertoires were generated with immunoSEQ multiplex PCR, while TCRdb's copy carries only in-frame clones and drops some. The sample comprises around 200,000 clones, roughly nine tenths of which are singletons, and less than 25% rests with the top ten. The receptor's source is a man aged 65 to 79 with active or convalescent COVID-19. The sequencing input was peripheral blood. The genes are TRBV5-1 and TRBJ2-5; 9 bases fit TRBD1. The CDR3 spells CASSFGTGQLTQYF. The CDR3 DNA follows: TGCGCCAGCAGCTTCGGGACAGGGCAATTGACCCAGTACTTC. The whole variable domain, remainder taken from reference TRBV5-1 and TRBJ2-5, is KAGVTQTPRYLIKTRGQQVTLSCSPISGHRSVSWYQQTPGQGLQFLFEYFSETQRNKGNFPGRFSGRQFSNSRSEMNVSTLELGDSALYLCASSFGTGQLTQYFGPGTRLLVL.